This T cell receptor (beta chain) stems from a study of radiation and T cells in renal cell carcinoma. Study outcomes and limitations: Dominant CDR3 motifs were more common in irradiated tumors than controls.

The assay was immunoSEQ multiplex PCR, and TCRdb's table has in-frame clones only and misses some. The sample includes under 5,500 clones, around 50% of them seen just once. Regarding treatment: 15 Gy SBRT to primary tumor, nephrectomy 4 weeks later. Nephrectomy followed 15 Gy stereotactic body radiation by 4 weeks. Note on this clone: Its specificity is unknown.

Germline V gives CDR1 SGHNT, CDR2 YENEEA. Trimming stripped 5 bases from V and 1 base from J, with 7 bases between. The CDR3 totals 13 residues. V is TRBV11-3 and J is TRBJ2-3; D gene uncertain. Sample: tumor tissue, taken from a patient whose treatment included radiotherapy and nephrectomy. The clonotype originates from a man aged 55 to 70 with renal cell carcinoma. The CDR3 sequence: CASSMSGTDTQYF. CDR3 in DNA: TGTGCCAGCAGCATGTCTGGCACAGATACGCAGTATTTT. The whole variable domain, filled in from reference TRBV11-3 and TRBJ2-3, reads EAGVVQSPRYKIIEKKQPVAFWCNPISGHNTLYWYLQNLGQGPELLIRYENEEAVDDSQLPKDRFSAERLKGVDSTLKIQPAELGDSAVYLCASSMSGTDTQYFGPGTRLTVL.